This T cell receptor beta chain was documented in a study of T cells in localized non-small cell lung cancer. General study findings and limits: Blood T cell density predicted longer survival; adjacent-lung clonality, shorter. Appearances in adjacent lung were noted for a median roughly 50 of the top 100 tumor clones. Uninvolved adjacent lung had more T cell clonality than any other tissue, topping tumor.

Points on this clone: As yet, its antigen is unknown.

Profiled with immunoSEQ multiplex PCR; TCRdb holds only in-frame clones, not every one. The repertoire has about 72,000 clones, 84% of them found once; the top ten carry about 13%. The CDR3 loop spans 16 amino acids. Specimen: peripheral blood, collected before any cancer treatment. J is TRBJ2-7 and V is TRBV12-2; the table's D gene call, TRBD1, was not cross checked with the DNA. TRBV12-2 is described as a pseudogene. The sequence came from a female donor older than 55 with stage I lung adenocarcinoma. The CDR3 region has the DNA TGTGCAAGTCCCGCGGGGACGGGACAGGGGACTAACGAGCAGTACTTC. Translating gives CASPAGTGQGTNEQYF.